The 21 T cell receptor beta chains listed next were all sequenced from one sample in a study of somatic mutations in cytotoxic T cells in rheumatoid arthritis. The assay was immunoSEQ multiplex PCR, and TCRdb's table has in-frame clones only and misses some. The table lists about 20,000 clones, about 85% of them singletons. Material: CD8+ T cells sorted from blood. The receptors come from an adult with rheumatoid arthritis.

The J gene is TRBJ2-2, the V gene TRBV9; D perhaps matches TRBD1 (6 bases). The CDR3 runs to 15 residues. V lost 4 bases, J lost 3 bases, and 13 bases lay in between. Germline loops: CDR1 SGDLS, CDR2 YYNGEE. The CDR3 DNA follows: TGTGCCAGCAGCCACGAACAGGGCCACACCGGGGAGCTGTTTTTT. Its protein product is CASSHEQGHTGELFF.

The rearrangement uses TRBV9 and TRBJ2-7, with TRBD2 as a possible D gene (6 bases). This CDR3 region has 15 residues. Germline V gene lookup returns CDR1 SGDLS and CDR2 YYNGEE. Trimming removed 3 bases at V and 5 bases at J, with 18 bases between. For the CDR3, the DNA is TGTGCCAGCAGCGGCCCCACGGAGGGCCATGACGAGCAGTACTTC. Its protein product is CASSGPTEGHDEQYF. The variable domain in full, with the rest retrieved from reference TRBV9 and TRBJ2-7, is DSGVTQTPKHLITATGQRVTLRCSPRSGDLSVYWYQQSLDQGLQFLIQYYNGEERAKGNILERFSAQQFPDLHSELNLSSLELGDSALYFCASSGPTEGHDEQYFGPGTRLTVT.

The chain recombines TRBV7-8 with TRBJ1-5; weak D call: TRBD1 (6 bases). This CDR3 region has 15 residues. V lost 1 base and J lost 2, with 9 bases in between. From germline, CDR1 is SGHVS and CDR2 FQNEAQ. The CDR3 region is CASSLVQGGNQPQHF. The CDR3 DNA sequence: TGTGCCAGCAGCTTAGTACAGGGAGGCAATCAGCCCCAGCATTTT.

V and J are TRBV10-3 and TRBJ1-2; 7 bases match TRBD1. With 11 bases clipped from V and 4 bases from J, the junction kept 16 bases outside the gene matches. The CDR3 is 15 amino acids. Per germline, CDR1 ENHRY and CDR2 SYGVKD. CDR3 protein: CAVKEGTGVVYGYTF. CDR3 nucleotides: TGTGCCGTAAAAGAAGGTACAGGGGTTGTCTATGGCTACACCTTC.

The chain links TRBV27 to TRBJ2-7; TRBD1 agrees at 10 bases. Germline V CDR1 and CDR2: MNHEY, SMNVEV (reference sequence). The length of the CDR3 is 13 residues. The V and J ends lost 5 bases and 6 bases, in that order; junction bases with no gene match: 4. This CDR3 is CASSAGQGSEQYF. In nucleotides, the CDR3 is TGTGCCAGCAGTGCGGGACAGGGGAGCGAGCAGTACTTC.

This chain joins TRBV13 and TRBJ1-5; no clear D. CDR1 is PRHDT, CDR2 FYEKMQ, per germline (reference sequence). The CDR3 totals 14 residues. The germline V and J ends were trimmed by 8 bases and 0 bases, with 11 bases remaining between them. The CDR3 sequence is CASRSQTSNQPQHF. CDR3 DNA sequence: TGTGCCAGCCGAAGTCAGACTAGCAATCAGCCCCAGCATTTT.

J is TRBJ1-5 and V is TRBV29-1; TRBD1 might be the D (6 bases). Germline CDR1 is SQVTM and CDR2 is ANQGSEA. V gave up 4 bases and J gave up 2 bases, with 9 bases separating them. This CDR3 has 13 amino acids. For the CDR3, the DNA is TGCAGCGTTGCGTCAGGGGGCAATCAGCCCCAGCATTTT. Amino acids: CSVASGGNQPQHF. Full variable domain (rest looked up from reference TRBV29-1 and TRBJ1-5): SAVISQKPSRDICQRGTSLTIQCQVDSQVTMMFWYRQQPGQSLTLIATANQGSEATYESGFVIDKFPISRPNLTFSTLTVSNMSPEDSSIYLCSVASGGNQPQHFGDGTRLSIL.

CDR3 protein: CASRYGQGGQPQHF. DNA of the CDR3: TGTGCCAGCAGATACGGACAGGGCGGCCAGCCCCAGCATTTT. V gene TRBV27 combines with J gene TRBJ1-5, with 8 bases that match TRBD1. The CDR3 has 14 residues. Per the germline V gene, CDR1 is MNHEY and CDR2 is SMNVEV (reference sequence). The V segment lost 6 bases and the J segment 7 bases; nucleotides outside the gene matches: 8.

The chain recombines TRBV28 with TRBJ1-2; 10 positions agree with TRBD1. Per the germline V gene, CDR1 is MDHEN and CDR2 is SYDVKM. There are 16 residues in the CDR3. The ends lost 5 bases at V and 6 bases at J; junction bases unmatched: 12. The DNA of the CDR3 is TGTGCCAGCAGTCCCCGGACGGGACAGGGGTGGCATGGCTACACCTTC. Protein product: CASSPRTGQGWHGYTF.

J is TRBJ2-1 and V is TRBV25-1; 9 bases are a match to TRBD2. V lost 1 base, J lost 9 bases, and 10 bases stayed unmatched. This CDR3 has 16 amino acids. Germline V gives CDR1 MGHDK, CDR2 SYGVNS. CDR3 protein: CASSELDSGRVGEQFF. In DNA form, the CDR3 reads TGTGCCAGCAGTGAATTGGATAGCGGGAGAGTAGGTGAGCAGTTCTTC.

This chain joins TRBV2 and TRBJ1-4, with D uncertain. Germline assignment: CDR1 SNHLY and CDR2 FYNNEI. The CDR3 consists of 15 residues. Deletions cut 0 bases from V and 3 bases from J, with 8 bases between. The CDR3 bases are TGTGCCAGCAGTGAAGCTCAGGCAGCTAATGAAAAACTGTTTTTT. This encodes CASSEAQAANEKLFF.

The chain combines TRBV4-1 with TRBJ2-1; weak D call: TRBD1 (6 bases). Germline values: CDR1 MGHRA, CDR2 YSYEKL. The length of the CDR3 is 15 residues. V lost 2 bases and J lost 9, with 17 bases in between. The CDR3 nucleotides are TGCGCCAGCAGCCAATCAGGGGCTGTTCGGGGTGAGCAGTTCTTC. Translation: CASSQSGAVRGEQFF.

The V and J genes are TRBV11-3 and TRBJ2-7; possible D gene TRBD1, 6 bases. This CDR3 comprises 15 residues. Germline V CDR1 and CDR2: SGHNT, YENEEA. The V gene lost 1 base and the J gene lost 2 bases, with 12 bases spanning the gap. The CDR3 DNA is TGTGCCAGCAGCTTAGCACAGGGTGGACCCTACGAGCAGTACTTC. Translated: CASSLAQGGPYEQYF.

The CDR3 DNA follows: TGTGCCAGCACCCTGCGGACAGGGGGATACACTGAAGCTTTCTTT. This gives the protein CASTLRTGGYTEAFF. The V gene is TRBV27, the J gene TRBJ1-1; 10 bases agree with TRBD1. This CDR3 is 15 amino acids long. Trimming took 7 bases from V and 3 from J; bases not matched to a gene: 8. Per germline, CDR1 MNHEY and CDR2 SMNVEV (reference sequence).

This clone was picked up a small number of times. This chain uses TRBV13 with TRBJ1-2; 7 nucleotides agree with TRBD1. The ends lost 3 bases at V and 7 bases at J; junction bases unmatched: 8. This CDR3 is 14 amino acids long. The germline gives CDR1 PRHDT, CDR2 FYEKMQ (reference sequence). CDR3 sequence reads: CASSFKGARGGYTF. The CDR3 DNA is TGTGCCAGCAGCTTCAAGGGGGCCAGAGGTGGCTACACCTTC.

This clone was observed a few times. The rearrangement joins TRBV6-1 to TRBJ1-5, with a weak D call TRBD1 (5 bases). CDR3 length equals 15 residues. From germline, CDR1 is MNHNS and CDR2 SASEGT. V gave up 8 bases and J gave up 0 bases, with 14 bases separating them. The CDR3 DNA reads as TGTGCCAGCTCCTGGGGCCTCTATAGCAATCAGCCCCAGCATTTT. It specifies CASSWGLYSNQPQHF.

In this sample, this clone turned up a few times. The CDR3: CAISEGDRAQPQHF. Written as DNA, the CDR3 is TGTGCCATCAGTGAGGGGGACAGGGCTCAGCCCCAGCATTTT. This chain uses TRBV10-3 with TRBJ1-5; TRBD1 matches at 9 bases. V lost 2 bases, J lost 6 bases, and 2 bases stayed unmatched. The CDR3 is made up of 14 amino acids. Germline-derived CDR1 and CDR2 are ENHRY and SYGVKD.

The chain recombines TRBV7-8 with TRBJ2-7; D perhaps matches TRBD2 (5 bases). The CDR3 loop spans 12 amino acids. V was cut by 2 bases and J by 4 bases, with 6 bases left in between. The germline V gene encodes CDR1 SGHVS and CDR2 FQNEAQ. The CDR3 coding sequence is TGTGCCAGCAGCTTACGGGGATACGAGCAGTACTTC. Translation: CASSLRGYEQYF.

This chain links TRBV9 with TRBJ2-1; 10 nucleotides line up with TRBD2. In germline, CDR1 is SGDLS, CDR2 YYNGEE. V lost 3 bases to trimming and J lost 0 bases; unmatched junction nucleotides: 6. The CDR3 has 17 residues. CDR3 DNA sequence: TGTGCCAGCAGCGGAGGACTAGCGGAGAGCTCCTACAATGAGCAGTTCTTC. It translates to CASSGGLAESSYNEQFF.

This clone was observed a handful of times. This chain uses TRBV9 with TRBJ2-7; D may be TRBD1 (6 bases). V lost 0 bases and J 3 bases, leaving 10 bases between the germline ends. CDR1 and CDR2 from the germline V gene are SGDLS and YYNGEE. This CDR3 is built from 14 residues. The CDR3 region is CASSVGADSYEQYV. CDR3 coding DNA: TGTGCCAGCAGCGTAGGGGCGGACAGCTACGAGCAGTACGTC.

The chain combines TRBV19 with TRBJ2-2; TRBD1 matches 9 bases. Germline loops: CDR1 LNHDA, CDR2 SQIVND (reference sequence). With V trimmed by 10 bases and J by 3 bases, 12 bases remained unmatched. The CDR3 contains 16 residues. The chain's CDR3 is CATPRDRARDTGELFF. CDR3 in DNA: TGTGCCACTCCCCGGGACAGGGCTAGGGACACCGGGGAGCTGTTTTTT.